These 3 T cell receptor beta chains share one sample of origin, sequenced in a study of OX40 agonist ivuxolimab in advanced cancers. Assay: immunoSEQ multiplex PCR; the TCRdb copy retains only in-frame clones and omits some. There are some 110,000 clones in the sample; 75% to 95% occur only once, and approximately 0.48% lies in the top ten. The sequenced sample was CD4+ or CD8+ T cells sorted from blood, obtained in a trial of the OX40 agonist ivuxolimab. Every receptor here comes from an adult with an advanced solid tumor such as melanoma, head and neck, liver or kidney cancer.

J is TRBJ2-1 and V is TRBV5-4; 9 bases align to TRBD2. Germline V gives CDR1 SGHNT, CDR2 YYREEE (reference sequence). The CDR3 length is 17 residues. J gave up 4 bases and V 4 bases, and 12 bases lay outside the gene matches. The CDR3 loop reads CASSPLSGTSSYNEQFF. CDR3 DNA sequence: TGTGCCAGCAGCCCCCTTTCCGGGACTAGCAGTTACAATGAGCAGTTCTTC.

V and J are TRBV10-2 and TRBJ1-2; 7 nucleotides align to TRBD1. The V segment lost 11 bases and the J segment 7 bases; nucleotides outside the gene matches: 13. The CDR3 covers 13 residues. Germline CDR1 and CDR2: WSHSY and SAAADI. The CDR3 coding sequence is TGCGCCTCCCCGCACAGGGGACTCTGTGGCTACACCTTC. It specifies CASPHRGLCGYTF.

The chain uses TRBV7-2 and TRBJ1-2; weak D call: TRBD1 (6 bases). CDR3 length: 14 amino acids. Per germline, CDR1 SGHTA and CDR2 FQGNSA. V dropped 4 bases and J dropped 6 bases, with 15 bases sitting between them. Written as DNA, the CDR3 is TGTGCCAGCAGCTCTGAGGGACAATGGAATGGCTACACCTTC. Protein: CASSSEGQWNGYTF.